A selection of T cell receptor beta chains follows, all from one sample in a study of cytomegalovirus exposure and HLA in healthy donors. The repertoire was sequenced with immunoSEQ multiplex PCR; TCRdb's copy has only in-frame clones and lacks some. The sample contains over 150,000 clones, over 65% of which appear only once. Input material: PBMCs. Receptors were obtained from a man younger than 45 in good health and CMV-seronegative. The CDR3 runs from the conserved cysteine through the conserved F or W. Each record gives: D gene, J gene, V gene, clone size, CDR3 protein, CDR3 DNA. A D gene is named only where the DNA matches it firmly. Clone size is not always given. Where it is, it says once, few, many or a class for expanded clones.

.	TRBJ2-1	TRBV29-1	.	CSVQGFWNEQFF	TGCAGCGTCCAGGGGTTTTGGAATGAGCAGTTCTTC
.	TRBJ2-7	TRBV5-1	.	CASSLERSYEQYF	TGCGCCAGCAGCTTGGAACGGTCCTACGAGCAGTACTTC
.	TRBJ1-1	TRBV9	.	CASSVATSSEAFF	TGTGCCAGCAGCGTAGCTACGTCGTCTGAAGCTTTCTTT
.	TRBJ1-1	TRBV27	.	CASSETENTEAFF	TGTGCCAGCTCGGAGACGGAGAACACTGAAGCTTTCTTT
.	TRBJ1-2	TRBV6-1	.	CASSPQTGNYGYTF	TGTGCCAGCAGTCCCCAGACAGGAAACTATGGCTACACCTTC
.	TRBJ2-3	TRBV2	few	CASSLTVDTQYF	TGTGCCAGCAGCCTCACGGTAGATACGCAGTATTTT
TRBD1	TRBJ2-7	TRBV29-1	.	CSVEEPGQNYEQYF	TGCAGCGTTGAGGAGCCGGGACAGAACTACGAGCAGTACTTC
.	TRBJ2-3	TRBV4-2	.	CASSQGLSTDTQYF	TGTGCCAGCAGCCAGGGACTGAGCACAGATACGCAGTATTTT
TRBD1	TRBJ2-3	TRBV9	.	CASSARQGNTDTQYF	TGTGCCAGCAGCGCGAGACAGGGAAACACAGATACGCAGTATTTT
TRBD1	TRBJ2-7	TRBV6-5	.	CASSPGQGIAEQYF	TGTGCCAGCAGTCCGGGACAGGGAATAGCCGAGCAGTACTTC
TRBD1	TRBJ2-1	TRBV6-1	.	CASSEDGTEKYNEQFF	TGTGCCAGCAGTGAAGACGGGACAGAAAAATACAATGAGCAGTTCTTC